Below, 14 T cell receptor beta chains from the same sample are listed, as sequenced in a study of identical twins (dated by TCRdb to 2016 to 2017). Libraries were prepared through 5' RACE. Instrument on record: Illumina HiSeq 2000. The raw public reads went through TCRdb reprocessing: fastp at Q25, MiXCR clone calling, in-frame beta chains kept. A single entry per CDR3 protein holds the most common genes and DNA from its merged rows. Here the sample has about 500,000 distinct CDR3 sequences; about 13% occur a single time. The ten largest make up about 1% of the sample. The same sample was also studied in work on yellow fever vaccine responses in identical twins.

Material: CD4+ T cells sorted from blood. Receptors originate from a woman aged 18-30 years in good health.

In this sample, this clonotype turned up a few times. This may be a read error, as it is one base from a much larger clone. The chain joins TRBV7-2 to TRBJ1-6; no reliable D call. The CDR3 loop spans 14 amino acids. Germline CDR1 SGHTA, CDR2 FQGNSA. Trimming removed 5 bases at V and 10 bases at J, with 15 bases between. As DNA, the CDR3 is TGTGCCAGCAGCGCCCAGGCAGACGGGTCACCCCTCCACTTT. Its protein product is CASSAQADGSPLHF. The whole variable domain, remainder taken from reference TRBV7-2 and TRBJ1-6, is GAGVSQSPSNKVTEKGKDVELRCDPISGHTALYWYRQSLGQGLEFLIYFQGNSAPDKSGLPSDRFSAERTGGSVSTLTIQRTQQEDSAVYLCASSAQADGSPLHFGNGTRLTVT.

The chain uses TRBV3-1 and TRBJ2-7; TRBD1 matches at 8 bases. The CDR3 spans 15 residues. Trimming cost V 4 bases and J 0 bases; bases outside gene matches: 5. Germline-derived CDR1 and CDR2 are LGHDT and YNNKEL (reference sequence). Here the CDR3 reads CASSPETGASYEQYF. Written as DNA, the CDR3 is TGTGCCAGCAGCCCTGAGACAGGGGCCTCCTACGAGCAGTACTTC.

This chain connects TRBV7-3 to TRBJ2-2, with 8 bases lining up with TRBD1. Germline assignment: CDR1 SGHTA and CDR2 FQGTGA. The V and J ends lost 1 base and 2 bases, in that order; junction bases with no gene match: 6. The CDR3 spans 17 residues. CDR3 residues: CASSLIRTGPNTGELFF. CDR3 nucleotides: TGTGCCAGCAGCTTAATCCGGACAGGGCCTAACACCGGGGAGCTGTTTTTT.

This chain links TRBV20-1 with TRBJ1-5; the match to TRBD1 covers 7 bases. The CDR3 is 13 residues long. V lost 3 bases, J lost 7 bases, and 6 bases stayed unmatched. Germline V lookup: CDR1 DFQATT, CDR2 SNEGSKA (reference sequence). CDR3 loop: CSARGQLGQPQHF. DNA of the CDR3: TGCAGTGCTAGGGGACAGTTGGGGCAGCCCCAGCATTTT.

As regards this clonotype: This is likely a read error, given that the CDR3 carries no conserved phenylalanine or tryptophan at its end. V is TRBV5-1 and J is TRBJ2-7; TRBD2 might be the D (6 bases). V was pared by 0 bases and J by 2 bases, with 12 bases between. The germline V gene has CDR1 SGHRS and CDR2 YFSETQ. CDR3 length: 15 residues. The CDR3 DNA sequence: TGCGCCAGCAGCTTGGGGCAGGGACTGGCCTACGAGCAGTACCTC. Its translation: CASSLGQGLAYEQYL.

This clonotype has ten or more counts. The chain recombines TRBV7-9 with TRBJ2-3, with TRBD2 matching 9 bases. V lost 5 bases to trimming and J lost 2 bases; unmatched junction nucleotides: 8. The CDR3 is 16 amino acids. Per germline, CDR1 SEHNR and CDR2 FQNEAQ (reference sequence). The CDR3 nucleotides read TGTGCCAGCAGCCCTAGACTAGCGGCGAACACAGATACGCAGTATTTT. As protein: CASSPRLAANTDTQYF.

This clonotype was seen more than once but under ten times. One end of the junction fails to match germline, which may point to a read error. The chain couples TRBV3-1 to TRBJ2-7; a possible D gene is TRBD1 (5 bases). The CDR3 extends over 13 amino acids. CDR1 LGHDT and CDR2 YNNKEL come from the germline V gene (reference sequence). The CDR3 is CASSQDLSGKVGF. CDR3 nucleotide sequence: TGTGCCAGCAGCCAAGATCTGTCAGGGAAGGTCGGGTTC.

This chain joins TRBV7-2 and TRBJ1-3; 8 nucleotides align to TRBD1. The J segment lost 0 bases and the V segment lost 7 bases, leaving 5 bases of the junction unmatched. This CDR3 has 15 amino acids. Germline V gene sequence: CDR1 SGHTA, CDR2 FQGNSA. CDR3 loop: CASILGQDSGNTIYF. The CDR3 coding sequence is TGTGCCAGCATATTGGGACAGGACTCTGGAAACACCATATATTTT.

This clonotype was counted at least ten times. The CDR3 DNA reads TGTGCCAGCAGCCAAGAGGCACCTCAGCTAACTAAAAACATTCAGTACTTC. Its protein product is CASSQEAPQLTKNIQYF. The chain has TRBV4-2 and TRBJ2-4; D remains ambiguous. This CDR3 has 17 amino acids. The V gene lost 0 bases and the J gene lost 4 bases, with 16 bases spanning the gap. The germline V gene encodes CDR1 LGHNA and CDR2 YNFKEQ.

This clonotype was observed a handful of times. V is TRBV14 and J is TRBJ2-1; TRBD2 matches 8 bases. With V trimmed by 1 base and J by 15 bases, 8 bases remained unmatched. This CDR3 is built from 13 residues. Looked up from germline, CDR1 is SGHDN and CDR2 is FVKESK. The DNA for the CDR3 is TGTGCCAGCAGCCAAGTGCGGAGCGGGAGCCTGTTCTTC. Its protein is CASSQVRSGSLFF.

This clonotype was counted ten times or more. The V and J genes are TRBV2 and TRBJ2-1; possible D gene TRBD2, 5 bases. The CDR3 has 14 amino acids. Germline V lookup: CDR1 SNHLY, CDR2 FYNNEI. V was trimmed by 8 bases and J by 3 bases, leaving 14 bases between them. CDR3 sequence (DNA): TGTGCCAGCGCCCCGGAGGCGTTCTACAATGAGCAGTTCTTC. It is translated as CASAPEAFYNEQFF.

CDR3 DNA: TGCAGCGTTGGGAGGGGGTCTGGCTACGAGCAGTACTTC. The encoded protein is CSVGRGSGYEQYF. The rearrangement uses TRBV29-1 and TRBJ2-7, with D perhaps being TRBD1 or TRBD2 (6 bases each). Germline V gene lookup returns CDR1 SQVTM and CDR2 ANQGSEA. This CDR3 has 13 amino acids. With 4 bases removed from V and 3 bases from J, the gap between germline ends came to 13 bases.

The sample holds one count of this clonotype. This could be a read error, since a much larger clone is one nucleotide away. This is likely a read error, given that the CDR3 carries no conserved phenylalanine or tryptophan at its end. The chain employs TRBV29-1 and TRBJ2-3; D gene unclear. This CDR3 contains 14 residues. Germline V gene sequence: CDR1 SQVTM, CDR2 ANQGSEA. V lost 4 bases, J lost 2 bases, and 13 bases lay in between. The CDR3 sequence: CSVGSWTHTDTQYY. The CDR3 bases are TGCAGCGTTGGATCGTGGACCCACACAGATACGCAGTATTAT.

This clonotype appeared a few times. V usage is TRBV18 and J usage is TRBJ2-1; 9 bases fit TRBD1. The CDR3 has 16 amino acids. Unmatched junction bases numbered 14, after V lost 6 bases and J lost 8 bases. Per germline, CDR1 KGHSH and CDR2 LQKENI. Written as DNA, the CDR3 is TGTGCCAGCTCTCAATCCGGGACAGGGCTTAGGGATGAGCAGTTCTTC. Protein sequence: CASSQSGTGLRDEQFF.